This TCR beta chain emerged from a study of blood T cell repertoires in COVID-19 (dated by TCRdb to between 2020 and 2021). Notes on the research overall: Samples from collaborators originated in the United States, Italy and Spain and spanned both the acute and convalescent phases of COVID-19. Samples came from the ongoing ImmuneRACE study (first 160 participants) plus 1,254 subjects from 6 global collaborators. HLA class I and class II types, where available, came from metadata supplied by the sample provider rather than from assay-based typing. A freely available public database, intended as a resource for researchers studying the immune response to SARS-CoV-2, is where the repertoires were released. A de-identified subject ID, COVID-19 status, age in years and sex were almost always included in the sample metadata. The material from the prospective study consisted of cDNA or gDNA derived from T cells, B-cell-depleted T cells, or PBMCs. Deeply sampled blood TCRbeta repertoires from subjects exposed to, actively infected with, or recovered from COVID-19 were included in the dataset. On the study overall, not on this receptor specifically: How much clinical and demographic metadata was included differed by source and by participant, and the metadata was provided uncurated.

Including the terminal cysteine and phenylalanine, the CDR3 comprises 15 residues. Solely the CDR3 DNA is kept, with 45 bases framed from the first base. According to the germline V gene (reference sequence), CDR1 reads LGHDT and CDR2 reads YNNKEL. V is shortened by 3 bases, J by 1 base, and the region joining them spans 13 bases. The collaborating institutions used their own protocols to collect whole blood in K2EDTA tubes. Collaborator samples were shipped for TCRbeta analysis as frozen whole blood, isolated PBMCs, or DNA extracted from either sample type. The immunoSEQ Assay, a bias-controlled multiplex PCR, was used to amplify TCRbeta CDR3 regions from genomic DNA. Per the source publication's procedure: Nucleated cell counts per sample were estimated from amplification of reference gene primers within the assay. Sequence reads were collapsed and filtered to measure the absolute abundance of every unique TCRbeta CDR3 rearrangement. Productive Simpson clonality was computed per sample as the square root of Simpson's diversity index over productive rearrangements. TCRdb took over this immuneACCESS table, retaining in-frame rearrangements with V and J assigned. Such tables are incomplete; in checked studies, under half of the missing clones stem from an unresolved V gene, and the remainder is unexplained. D and trimming come from the DNA, and the V and J calls and clone size come from that table. The sample profile shows roughly 170,000 clones; around 90% of them were found once. Approximately 2.5% of the sample goes to the ten largest clones.

Comment on this clone: Its antigen is still unknown. No base qualities exist here, and no much larger clone lies one base off it. Other nucleotide sequences from this sample produce the same CDR3.

The sequencing sample was made of peripheral blood. The chain joins TRBV3-1 (or the pseudogene TRBV3-2) to TRBJ2-7, with a tentative D gene TRBD2 over 6 matching bases. This TCR was recovered from a man aged 35 to 55 with active or convalescent COVID-19. For the CDR3, the sequence is CASSQGGRGSYEQYF. The nucleotide sequence reads TGTGCCAGCAGCCAGGGAGGAAGAGGGTCCTACGAGCAGTACTTC.